The rows below give T cell receptor beta chains drawn from one sample of a study of radiotherapy plus CTLA-4 blockade in lung cancer. TCRdb's copy holds only in-frame clones and misses some; the assay was immunoSEQ multiplex PCR. The data show over 14,000 clones, around 70% seen once. This sample comprised peripheral blood, obtained from a patient treated with radiotherapy plus ipilimumab. These receptors came from a human donor with non-small cell lung cancer whose response to radiotherapy plus ipilimumab could not be evaluated. Each CDR3 is given with its conserved first and last residue. The D gene is left open where the match is weak. Expanded clones are given a class, and other clones once, few, many or no size at all.

NA	TRBD2	TRBV7-9	TRBJ2-7	CASSLAPGLADYEQYF	TGTGCCAGCAGCTTAGCTCCCGGACTAGCGGACTACGAGCAGTACTTC
medium-sized	NA	TRBV5-1	TRBJ1-1	CASSWEGGAAEAFF	TGCGCCAGCAGCTGGGAAGGGGGGGCGGCTGAAGCTTTCTTT
once	NA	TRBV9	TRBJ2-7	CASSPPTPGEQYF	TGTGCCAGCAGCCCCCCGACTCCGGGCGAGCAGTACTTC
NA	NA	TRBV27	TRBJ1-5	CATSPGMSNQPQHF	TGTGCCACCTCACCGGGGATGAGCAATCAGCCCCAGCATTTT
NA	NA	TRBV5-6	TRBJ2-7	CASSLQGQSIVYEQYF	TGTGCCAGCAGCTTACAAGGACAGTCGATTGTCTACGAGCAGTACTTC
NA	NA	TRBV5-1	TRBJ2-3	CASSLSGTDTQYF	TGCGCCAGCAGCTTGTCGGGCACAGATACGCAGTATTTT
NA	NA	TRBV29-1	TRBJ1-4	CSVEVRNNEKLFF	TGCAGCGTTGAAGTCAGAAATAATGAAAAACTGTTTTTT
NA	NA	TRBV7-2	TRBJ1-6	CASSFLSAGRNSPLHF	TGTGCCAGCAGCTTTCTGTCGGCGGGGAGGAATTCACCCCTCCACTTT
NA	NA	TRBV5-1	TRBJ1-1	CASSLALQAEGHTEAFF	TGCGCCAGCAGCTTGGCCCTTCAAGCGGAGGGGCACACTGAAGCTTTCTTT
NA	NA	TRBV2	TRBJ2-5	CASLRQDEETQYF	TGTGCCAGCCTTAGACAGGACGAAGAGACCCAGTACTTC
NA	NA	TRBV27	TRBJ2-3	CASSRRTSTDTQYF	TGTGCCAGCAGTCGTCGAACTAGCACAGATACGCAGTATTTT
NA	NA	TRBV7-8	TRBJ1-5	CASSLEVEVNQPQHF	TGTGCCAGCAGCTTAGAGGTGGAGGTCAATCAGCCCCAGCATTTT
NA	TRBD2	TRBV7-3	TRBJ2-1	CASSLLTSGGAPYNEQFF	TGTGCCAGCAGCTTATTAACTAGCGGGGGGGCCCCCTACAATGAGCAGTTCTTC
NA	NA	TRBV2	TRBJ1-5	CASRVGGQPQHF	TGTGCCAGCAGAGTCGGGGGTCAGCCCCAGCATTTT
NA	NA	TRBV11-2	TRBJ1-1	CASSSDLNTEAFF	TGTGCCAGCAGCTCAGACCTCAACACTGAAGCTTTCTTT
NA	NA	TRBV6-6	TRBJ1-6	CASSLLGPEAVPLHF	TGTGCCAGCAGTTTATTGGGGCCTGAAGCTGTCCCCCTCCACTTT
NA	NA	TRBV5-1	TRBJ2-5	CASSPAAIGGQETQYF	TGCGCCAGCAGCCCGGCGGCCATAGGGGGCCAAGAGACCCAGTACTTC
NA	NA	TRBV5-1	TRBJ1-1	CASSGAENTEAFF	TGCGCCAGCAGCGGGGCGGAGAACACTGAAGCTTTCTTT
NA	TRBD1	TRBV5-1	TRBJ1-3	CASSSGQGDFSGNTIYF	TGCGCCAGCAGCTCGGGACAGGGTGACTTCTCTGGAAACACCATATATTTT
NA	TRBD2	TRBV5-1	TRBJ2-4	CASSLGTSGGRAKNIQYF	TGCGCCAGCAGCTTGGGGACTAGCGGGGGGAGGGCCAAAAACATTCAGTACTTC
NA	TRBD2	TRBV13	TRBJ2-5	CASSPRGSLAGDQETQYF	TGTGCCAGCAGCCCCAGGGGGAGCCTAGCGGGGGACCAAGAGACCCAGTACTTC
NA	NA	TRBV7-9	TRBJ2-2	CASSLTAADTGELFF	TGTGCCAGCAGCTTAACTGCCGCGGACACCGGGGAGCTGTTTTTT
NA	TRBD2	TRBV10-1	TRBJ2-3	CASSPGLAGTTDTQYF	TGCGCCAGCAGCCCGGGACTAGCGGGGACCACAGATACGCAGTATTTT
NA	TRBD1	TRBV4-2	TRBJ1-4	CASSQGGGQGSEKLFF	TGTGCCAGCAGCCAAGGTGGCGGACAGGGCAGTGAAAAACTGTTTTTT
NA	TRBD1	TRBV10-2	TRBJ1-5	CASSVLAGDRSQPQHF	TGCGCCAGCAGTGTACTGGCAGGGGACAGGAGTCAGCCCCAGCATTTT
NA	NA	TRBV29-1	TRBJ2-1	CSVRLGYEQFF	TGCAGCGTACGACTAGGCTATGAGCAGTTCTTC
NA	TRBD1	TRBV4-3	TRBJ1-2	CASSQQRTGNYGYTF	TGCGCCAGCAGCCAACAAAGGACAGGGAACTATGGCTACACCTTC
once	TRBD1	TRBV5-1	TRBJ2-5	CASSPGTGGYQETQYF	TGCGCCAGCAGCCCAGGGACAGGGGGCTACCAAGAGACCCAGTACTTC
few	TRBD2	TRBV11-2	TRBJ2-1	CASSLTSNPHNEQFF	TGTGCCAGCAGCCTGACTAGCAACCCCCACAATGAGCAGTTCTTC
few	NA	TRBV7-8	TRBJ1-2	CASTPIQGNYGYTF	TGTGCCAGCACTCCCATACAGGGAAACTATGGCTACACCTTC
NA	TRBD2	TRBV6-6	TRBJ2-5	CASSRGGGETQYF	TGTGCCAGCAGCCGGGGGGGCGGAGAGACCCAGTACTTC
NA	TRBD1	TRBV5-1	TRBJ1-1	CASKTAQGTEAFF	TGCGCCAGCAAGACAGCACAGGGGACTGAAGCTTTCTTT
NA	NA	TRBV5-1	TRBJ2-5	CASSSTGQSQETQYF	TGCGCCAGCAGCTCTACCGGACAGTCCCAAGAGACCCAGTACTTC
NA	NA	TRBV6-5	TRBJ1-6	CAGQSSYNSPLHF	TGTGCCGGACAGAGCTCCTATAATTCACCCCTCCACTTT
NA	TRBD1	TRBV2	TRBJ1-1	CASRELDRDTEAFF	TGTGCCAGCAGAGAGCTTGACAGGGACACTGAAGCTTTCTTT
NA	TRBD1	TRBV30	TRBJ1-3	CAWGHSRDRGLGNTIYF	TGTGCCTGGGGCCACTCCCGGGACAGGGGGCTTGGAAACACCATATATTTT
NA	TRBD1	TRBV7-9	TRBJ2-7	CASSKAPGQGNEQYF	TGTGCCAGCAGCAAAGCGCCGGGACAGGGGAACGAGCAGTACTTC
NA	NA	TRBV18	TRBJ1-3	CASSSRDTIYF	TGTGCCAGCTCATCCCGCGACACCATATATTTT
NA	NA	TRBV7-2	TRBJ1-2	CASSIQGDYGYTF	TGTGCCAGCAGTATCCAGGGTGACTATGGCTACACCTTC
NA	TRBD2	TRBV9	TRBJ2-1	CASSVDSAGVFF	TGTGCCAGCAGCGTAGACTCGGCGGGGGTGTTCTTC
NA	TRBD2	TRBV7-3	TRBJ2-1	CASSLQGTSAYNEQFF	TGTGCCAGCAGCTTACAAGGGACTAGCGCTTACAATGAGCAGTTCTTC